This T cell receptor beta chain is drawn from a study of T-cell reconstitution after alpha-beta-depleted transplantation in children. The CDR3 contains 17 residues. The germline V and J ends were trimmed by 6 bases and 3 bases, with 23 bases remaining between them. Unique molecular identifiers were built into the TCRbeta library. TCRdb redid the calling of the PCR reads with MiXCR, one entry per CDR3 protein. The sample shows roughly 500,000 distinct CDR3 sequences, around a third of them seen only once. The sample was PBMCs from the stem cell graft donor, taken from the stem cell graft. The source is a human donor who donated a stem cell graft to a child with aplastic anemia. The chain uses TRBV12-3 or TRBV12-4 and TRBJ1-1; no firm D call. The CDR3 is CASRGLWSEGGHTEAFF. The CDR3 bases are TGTGCCAGCAGGGGTCTGTGGTCCGAGGGAGGGCACACTGAAGCTTTCTTT.